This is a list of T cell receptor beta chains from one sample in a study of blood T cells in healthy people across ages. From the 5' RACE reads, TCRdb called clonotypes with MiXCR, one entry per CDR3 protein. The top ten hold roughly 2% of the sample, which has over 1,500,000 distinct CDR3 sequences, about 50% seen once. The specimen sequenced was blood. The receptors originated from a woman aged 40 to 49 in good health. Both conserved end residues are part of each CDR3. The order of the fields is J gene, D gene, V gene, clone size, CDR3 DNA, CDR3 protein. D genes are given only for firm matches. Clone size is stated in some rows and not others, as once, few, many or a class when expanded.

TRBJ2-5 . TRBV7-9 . TGTGCCAGCAGCCTATGGGCAGGCCAACCCTTGGAGACCCAGTACTTC CASSLWAGQPLETQYF
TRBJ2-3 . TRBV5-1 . TGCGCCAGCCAGCTCGTGGTAACCAAGGGGGATACGCAGTATTTT CASQLVVTKGDTQYF
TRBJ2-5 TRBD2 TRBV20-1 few TGCAGTGCTAGAGATCGGGTAGCGGGGTTTGGTGGTGAGCAGTACTTC CSARDRVAGFGGEQYF
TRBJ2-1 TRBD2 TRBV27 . TGTGCCAGCAGTTTGTTCTCTAGCGGGGATTGGTACAATGAGCAGTTCTTC CASSLFSSGDWYNEQFF
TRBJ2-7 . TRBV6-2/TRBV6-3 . TGTGCCGGCACTTTCGGTGGGATAAACTACGAGCAGTACTTC CAGTFGGINYEQYF
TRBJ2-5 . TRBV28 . TGTGCCAGCAGTTTACTTCAGTACCAAGAGACCCAGTACTTC CASSLLQYQETQYF
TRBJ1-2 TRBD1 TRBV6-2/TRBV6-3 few TGTGCCAGCAGGCCGGGACAGGGGACCGGCTACACCTTC CASRPGQGTGYTF
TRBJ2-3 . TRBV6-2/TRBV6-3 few TGTGCCAGCAGTTCCTACCGCCTAGATACGCAGTATTTT CASSSYRLDTQYF
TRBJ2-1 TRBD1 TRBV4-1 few TGCGCCAGCAGCCAAGAGGGGACGGGACAGGGGGCAGGTGAGCAGTTCTTC CASSQEGTGQGAGEQFF
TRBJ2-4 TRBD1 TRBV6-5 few TGTGCCAGCAGTTCTTACGGACAGGGGAAGGACATTCAGTACTTC CASSSYGQGKDIQYF
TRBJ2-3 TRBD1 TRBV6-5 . TGTGCCAGCAGTTATCCTTCGGGGACAGGGGCCCACGTGGCAGATACGCAGTATTTT CASSYPSGTGAHVADTQYF
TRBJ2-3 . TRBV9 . TGTGCCAGCAGCGTAGTCCCTCAGGGGCGCACAGATACGCAGTATTTT CASSVVPQGRTDTQYF
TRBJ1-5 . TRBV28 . TGTGCCAGCAGTTCACATGGTAGCAATCAGCCCCAGCATTTT CASSSHGSNQPQHF
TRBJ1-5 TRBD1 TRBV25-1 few TGTGCCAGCAGTGGACAGGGGGCCCGAAATCAGCCCCAGCATTTT CASSGQGARNQPQHF
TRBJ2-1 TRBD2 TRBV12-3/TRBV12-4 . TGTGCCAGCAGTTTCTCCGCTCTGACTAGCGGGGTATACAATGAGCAGTTCTTC CASSFSALTSGVYNEQFF
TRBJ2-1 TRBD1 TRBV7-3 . TGTGCCAGCAGGGCAACAGGGGAAGAGACCCAGTTCTTC CASRATGEETQFF
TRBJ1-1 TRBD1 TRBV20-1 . TGCAGTGCTAGAGTTACCGGGACAGTGAACACTGAAGCTTTCTTT CSARVTGTVNTEAFF
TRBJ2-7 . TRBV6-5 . TGTGCCAGCAGTACACTACAGCGTCCCGTGAACGAGCAGTACTTC CASSTLQRPVNEQYF
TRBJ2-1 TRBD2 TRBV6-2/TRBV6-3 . TGTGCCAGCAGTTACCTTCGCCTAGCGGGGGATGAGCAGTTCTTC CASSYLRLAGDEQFF
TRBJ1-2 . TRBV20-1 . TGCAGTGCTAGATCCCCGGGGAACTATGGCTACACCTTC CSARSPGNYGYTF
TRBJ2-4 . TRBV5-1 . TGCGCCAGCAGCGAGGGCCAGGGACTAGCCAAAAACATTCAGTACTTC CASSEGQGLAKNIQYF
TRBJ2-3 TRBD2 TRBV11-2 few TGTGCCAGCAGCAAGATGAAACGGGGGGGCACAGATACGCAGTATTTT CASSKMKRGGTDTQYF
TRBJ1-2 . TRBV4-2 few TGTGCCAGCAGCCGACCGGGACGGACCAACTATGGCTACACCTTC CASSRPGRTNYGYTF
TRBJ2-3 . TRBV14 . TGTGCCAGCAGCCAATACTCGGGGGACACAGATACGCAGTATTTT CASSQYSGDTDTQYF
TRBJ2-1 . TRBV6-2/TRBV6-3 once TGTGCCAGCAGATCCGGGGGCCCTGAGCAGTTCTTC CASRSGGPEQFF
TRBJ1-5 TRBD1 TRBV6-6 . TGTGCCAGCAGTTACCTGACAGGGGGCGGTCAGCCCCAGCATTTT CASSYLTGGGQPQHF
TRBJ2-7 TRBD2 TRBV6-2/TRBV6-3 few TGTGCCAGCAGTCCGGGACTAGCGGCGACCTACGAGCAGTACTTC CASSPGLAATYEQYF
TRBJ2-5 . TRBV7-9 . TGTTCCAGCAGCTTAGGGCCAGAGACCCAGTACTTC CSSSLGPETQYF
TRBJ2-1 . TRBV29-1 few TGCAGCGGAAATCAGGTAACGGGTGAGCAGTTCTTC CSGNQVTGEQFF
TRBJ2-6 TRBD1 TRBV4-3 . TGCGCCGGCAGCCAAGATAGGGGGACAGGCCGTACCCGCTCTGGGGCCAACGTCCTGACTTTC CAGSQDRGTGRTRSGANVLTF
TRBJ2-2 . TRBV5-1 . TGCGCCAGCAGCCCCGAGGGTAGGGCGAACACCGGGGAGCTGTTTTTT CASSPEGRANTGELFF
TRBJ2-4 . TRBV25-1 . TGTGCCAGCAGCCCGAGGGCACAGGGAGGGGACATTCAGTACTTC CASSPRAQGGDIQYF
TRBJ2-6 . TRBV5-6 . TGTGCCAGCAGCTTGGGGGGTACGGCTATCTCTGGGGCCAACGTCCTGACTTTC CASSLGGTAISGANVLTF
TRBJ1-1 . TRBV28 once TGTGCCAGCAGCCTCCCGAGGCTTAAGAACCCTGAAGCTTTCTTT CASSLPRLKNPEAFF
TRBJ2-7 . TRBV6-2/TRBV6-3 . TGTGCCAGCAGTTACTCGCCGAGAGACTACGAGCAGTACTTC CASSYSPRDYEQYF
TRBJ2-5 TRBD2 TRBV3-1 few TGTGCCAGCAGCTACCGCCGACGCGGGGGGGTGCAAGAGACCCAGTACTTC CASSYRRRGGVQETQYF
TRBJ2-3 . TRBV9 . TGTGCCAGCAGCGTACAACTGACAACTTTAGCAGATACGCAGTATTTT CASSVQLTTLADTQYF
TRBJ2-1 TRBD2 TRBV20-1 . TGCAGTGCCATACTAGCGGGGGACCCTAGTGAGCAGTTCTTC CSAILAGDPSEQFF
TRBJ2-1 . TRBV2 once TGTGCCAGCAGTGAAGTAGGTAGTGGGGACCCAGCCTACAATGAGCAGTTCTTC CASSEVGSGDPAYNEQFF
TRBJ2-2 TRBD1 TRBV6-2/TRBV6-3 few TGTGCCAGCAGTCGGGGACAGGGGACGAACACCGGGGAGCTGTTTTTT CASSRGQGTNTGELFF
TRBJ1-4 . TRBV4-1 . TGCGCCAGCAGCCAAGATCTTGGCAATTGGGAAAAACTGTTTTTT CASSQDLGNWEKLFF
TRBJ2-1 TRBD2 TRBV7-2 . TGTGCCAGCAGCGTACCGGGACTAGCGGGGGGCAATGAGCAGTTCTTC CASSVPGLAGGNEQFF
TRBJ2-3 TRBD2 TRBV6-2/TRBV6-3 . TGTGCCAGCAGTTCCAGGACTAGCGAGAGCACAGATACGCAGTATTTT CASSSRTSESTDTQYF
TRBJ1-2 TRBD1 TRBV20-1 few TGCAGTGCTAGAGAGACAGGGAAAAGGAACTATGGCTACACCTTC CSARETGKRNYGYTF
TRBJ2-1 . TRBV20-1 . TGCAGTGCTGGCTCGGTCCGCCATGAGCAGTTCTTC CSAGSVRHEQFF
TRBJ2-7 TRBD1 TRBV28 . TGTGCCAGCAATACATACAGGGGGCTCTACGAGCAGTACTTC CASNTYRGLYEQYF
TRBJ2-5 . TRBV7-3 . TGTGCCAGCAGCTTAAGCGTGGGAAGCGGAGAGACCCAGTACTTC CASSLSVGSGETQYF
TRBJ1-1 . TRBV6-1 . TGTGCCAGCAGTGAAGGAACAGGTCTACGGGCTTTCTTT CASSEGTGLRAFF
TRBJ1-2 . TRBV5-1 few TGCGCCAGCAGCGCGGACAGCTCTAACTATGGCTACACCTTC CASSADSSNYGYTF
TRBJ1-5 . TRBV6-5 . TGTGCCAGCAGCCCCCGACAGGATAGCGATCAGCCCCAGCATTTT CASSPRQDSDQPQHF
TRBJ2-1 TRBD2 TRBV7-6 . TGTGCCAGCAGTCAAAACGGGGGGAGCTCCTACAATGAGCAGTTCTTC CASSQNGGSSYNEQFF
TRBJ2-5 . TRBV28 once TGTGCCAGCAGTTTCCACAGGGTCCAGGAGACCCAGTACTTC CASSFHRVQETQYF
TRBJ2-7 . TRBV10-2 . TGCGCCAGCGGGGGGCTTCACCGGGGCACCTACGAGCAGTACTTC CASGGLHRGTYEQYF
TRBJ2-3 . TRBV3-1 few TGTGCCAGCAGCAAATACCGGGATAGGACGAGCACAGATACGCAGTATTTT CASSKYRDRTSTDTQYF
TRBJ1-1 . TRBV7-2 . TGTGCCAGCAGCCCACGACTTACAGGGCTCATGAACACTGAAGCTTTCTTT CASSPRLTGLMNTEAFF